One T cell receptor (beta chain) is described in this entry. Its target antigen remains unknown. Base qualities are not recorded, but no much larger clone differs from it by a single base. The data originate from a study of cytomegalovirus exposure and HLA in healthy donors (dated by TCRdb to the late 2010s). Study-level background: In an earlier analysis of some 610 of the donors, 276 Gb of sequence data and 120 million or so unique TCR beta sequences from roughly 200 million T cells were reported. The number of donors typed differed by locus, with about 629-640 for A, B, C, DRB1 and DQB1, around 560 for DQA1, 600 to 610 for DPA1, and approximately 470 for DPB1. An early release that covered several hundred HLA-typed donors contained about 300 gigabases of sequencing data and tens of millions of unique TCR sequences. An earlier analysis of around 580 of the donors used high-throughput TCR beta sequencing to judge whether each TCR beta V gene segment behaved as functional or pseudogenic. On average, around 240,000 unique TCR beta nucleotide sequences were sequenced per donor among roughly 430 genotyped donors of the cohort, with 15% to 20% of those sequences being non-productive. To study patterns of TCR occurrence, a later analysis re-analyzed previously published TCR beta repertoires from under 750 donors and added high-resolution HLA genotyping. To predict cytomegalovirus infection status, the study combined high-throughput TCR immunosequencing, statistical association of individual TCRs with disease status, and machine learning. Roughly 5 DR-DQ haplotypes were handled as single units for association and clustering, since linkage in the cohort was strong. The genetic ancestry cluster associated with self-reported Caucasian donors included about four fifths of the roughly 380 genotyped donors. In a later genetic analysis, genome-wide SNP genotypes for about 60% of the 666 donors were used, and that subset was treated as a discovery cohort. All discovery cohort repertoires had been generated using a single sequencing platform. The study used immunosequencing to profile the T cell repertoires of approximately 630 subjects and linked those repertoires to cytomegalovirus serostatus. Alongside the repertoire data, information on donor age, sex, ethnicity and CMV serostatus was compiled. In addition to the first cohort of several hundred subjects, a separate validation cohort of 120 different subjects was used. Rather than using new phenotypic data, the later analysis identified candidate immune exposures from TCR beta sequences and from how often those sequences occurred across donors. The study was designed to test whether signatures of past pathogen exposure could be identified by cataloging public T cell receptors. HLA typing included class I and class II loci at four-digit resolution.

The library relied on the immunoSEQ multiplex PCR assay. A mixture of 60 forward primers for TCR Vbeta segments and 13 reverse primers for TCR Jbeta segments was used in the multiplex PCR. A multiplex PCR assay on genomic DNA amplified the CDR3 region of rearranged TCR beta genes. On the Illumina HiSeq System, the amplified TCR beta libraries were sequenced as 87-base-pair reads. On the authors' methods: A later analysis tallied around 87 million unique TCR beta chains across the 700 or so repertoires, and about 10 million of those chains were shared by two or more donors. A nearest-neighbor algorithm error-corrected the raw reads and collapsed the reads into unique sequences, merging closely related sequences to remove PCR and sequencing errors. Alignment of CDR3 sequences to IMGT reference sequences was used to assign V, D and J gene segments. For a sequence to be retained, a match of at least six nucleotides was required to both a V gene segment and a J gene segment. Rearrangements were classified as productive when the CDR3 lacked stop codons and remained in frame with V and J, and all other rearrangements were classified as non-productive. Following IMGT convention, CDR3 was defined as the stretch from the second conserved V-encoded cysteine up to the conserved J-encoded phenylalanine. The earlier analysis of 587 of the donors excluded sequences that lacked an unambiguous match to a single V gene segment. An earlier analysis of several hundred of the donors called V segments functional above 56.7% productive rearrangements and segregating when the between-donor standard deviation exceeded 5%. To diagnose cytomegalovirus status from the catalog of TCR beta chain sequences, a statistical classification framework was built. V and J gene assignment, in a later analysis, came from comparing TCR nucleotide sequences with IMGT/GENE-DB human TR gene sequences. In a later analysis, CDR3 sequences and most-parsimonious VDJ recombination scenarios were assigned using the TCRdist pipeline. In a later analysis, each TCR beta chain was defined by its CDR3 amino acid sequence together with its V-gene family, and reads without a unique V-gene family were excluded. To address suspected cross-contamination and a sequencing artifact, a later analysis removed under 600 highly shared, low-generation-probability nucleotide sequences. In a later analysis, a clonal expansion index was calculated for each public chain from normalized within-repertoire ranks of inferred template counts. Generation probabilities in a later analysis came from a VDJ recombination model fitted to out-of-frame rearrangements, and those results were checked against IGoR. In a later analysis, TCR-TCR, TCR-HLA and TCR-CMV co-occurrence was scored with hypergeometric tests, and a repertoire-size bias correction was applied to TCR pairs. False discovery rates were estimated in a later analysis by permuting HLA or CMV assignments 20 times. In a later analysis, co-occurring TCRs were grouped using DBSCAN, with TCRdist sequence similarity added in when clustering inside HLA-allele-positive subsets. Repertoires with fewer than 30,000 or more than 120,000 public chains, plus five repertoires with anomalous nucleotide sharing, were excluded from co-occurrence clustering. The clones in this table, taken by TCRdb from immuneACCESS, are in-frame only. Not every clone is retained; where verified, under half of the shortfall comes from an unresolved V gene, and the cause of the rest is unknown. V, J and clone size are those of that table, while D and trimming were read from the DNA. The sample includes hundreds of thousands of clones, with around 83% observed a single time. More than 1.3% of the sample is held by the ten biggest clonotypes.

The CDR3 numbers 15 residues from cysteine through phenylalanine. Here the CDR3 DNA is all that survives: 45 bases in frame from base 1. V is reduced by 2 bases and J by 8 bases, leaving a spacing of 18 bases between them. As encoded in the germline V gene (reference sequence), CDR1 is MNHEY while CDR2 is SMNVEV. The cohort comprised several hundred healthy bone marrow donors. At the time of sampling, every cohort member was nominally healthy, though immune exposures that went unrecorded were likely present. The donor tested CMV seronegative, placing the donor among the roughly 400 seronegative members of the cohort. Every donor gave a peripheral blood sample, and the peripheral blood mononuclear cells from that sample were used for TCR beta sequencing. The Qiagen DNeasy Blood Extraction Kit was used to extract genomic DNA from the blood cell samples. Summary of the overall study and its limitations: In the study, some 160 TCR beta chains were listed as associated with cytomegalovirus. The presence/absence analyses assumed that sequencing depth was roughly uniform across donors, and that assumption may not be true. In a later analysis, TCR association rates were found to vary across HLA loci, with the most associated TCRs seen for DRB1 alleles and the fewest for HLA-C alleles. V-gene and J-gene trimming of TCR beta chains was associated with a missense DCLRE1C variant in a later genetic analysis, and the association was replicated in an independent cohort. Across donors, most TCR sequences were observed very rarely, whereas some public TCRs were present in many individuals. A later analysis associated 15,000 to 20,000 TCR beta sequences with specific HLA alleles at a false discovery rate of 0.05. In an earlier analysis of around 600 of the donors, most TCR beta V segments were observed in productive rearrangements about 87% or about 30% of the time, broadly matching IMGT annotations. CMV serostatus was the only immune exposure information available for the cohort. Because HLA typing was missing for some donors at each locus, association tests included only the typed subset. In a later analysis, several top co-occurrence clusters were reported to appear linked to parvovirus B19, influenza, CMV and Epstein-Barr virus. The sequencing pipeline was judged likely to have produced a cluster of highly shared sequence variants as a technical artifact. In vitro tests confirmed that a few of the cytomegalovirus-associated TCR beta chains recognize cytomegalovirus antigens. In both the original and validation cohorts, the classifier was reported to diagnose cytomegalovirus status with high specificity and sensitivity. Compared with the roughly 710-donor mean, donors in an Asian-associated ancestry cluster had fewer N-insertions in productive TCRs, according to a later genetic analysis. Correlated functional status among segregating V segments might be attributable to linkage disequilibrium, but an unknown experimental factor could not be ruled out. It was suggested by the authors that the approach could potentially be generalized to other disease states and immunological phenotypes. A later analysis found that HLA-associated TCR beta chains were more clonally expanded and had lower generation probabilities than equally common non-associated chains. When HLA alleles, especially DR and DQ, strongly co-occurred, attributing TCR associations to individual alleles was difficult. A further reported finding was that TCR beta sequences accurately predicted the HLA-A and HLA-B alleles for most subjects in the first cohort. The cohort was sequenced for TCR beta chains only, and without alpha or paired-chain data the features that could be detected were limited. Because the 87-base-pair reads could not distinguish some IMGT-functional V segments, including TRBV6-2 and TRBV6-3, those segments were excluded. The earlier analysis of nearly 600 of the donors excluded 15 to 20 rarely observed V segments, including chromosome 9 orphons, because counts were too low. In a later analysis, most CMV-associated TCR beta chains were found to appear HLA-restricted, with HLA associations seemingly driven largely by CMV exposure.

This clonotype was obtained from a girl aged 10 to 17 in good health and CMV-seronegative. The sequenced sample consisted of PBMCs. The V and J genes are TRBV27 and TRBJ1-1; no D gene is confidently identified. The DNA sequence is TGTGCCAGCAGTTTAAATTCCTTTTGGGCCCGGGAAGCTTTCTTT. This is translated as CASSLNSFWAREAFF.